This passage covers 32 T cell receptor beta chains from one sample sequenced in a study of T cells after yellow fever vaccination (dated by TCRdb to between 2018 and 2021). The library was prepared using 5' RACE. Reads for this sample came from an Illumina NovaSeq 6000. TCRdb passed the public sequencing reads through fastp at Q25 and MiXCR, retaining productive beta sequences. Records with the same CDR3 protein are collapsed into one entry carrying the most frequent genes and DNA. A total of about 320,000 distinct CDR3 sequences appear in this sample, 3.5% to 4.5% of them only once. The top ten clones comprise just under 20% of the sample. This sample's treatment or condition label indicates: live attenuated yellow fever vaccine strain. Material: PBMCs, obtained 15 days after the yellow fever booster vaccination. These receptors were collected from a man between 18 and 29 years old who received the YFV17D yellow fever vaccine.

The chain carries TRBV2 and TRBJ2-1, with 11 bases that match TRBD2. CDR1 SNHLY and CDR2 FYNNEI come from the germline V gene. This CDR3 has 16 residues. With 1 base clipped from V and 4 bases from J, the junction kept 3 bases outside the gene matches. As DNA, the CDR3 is TGTGCCAGCAGTGAAGTGGGACTAGCGGCTTACAATGAGCAGTTCTTC. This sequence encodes CASSEVGLAAYNEQFF.

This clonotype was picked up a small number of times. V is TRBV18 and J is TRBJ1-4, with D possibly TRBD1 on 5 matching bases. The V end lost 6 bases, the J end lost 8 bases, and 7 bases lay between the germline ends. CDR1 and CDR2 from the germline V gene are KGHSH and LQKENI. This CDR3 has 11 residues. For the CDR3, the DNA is TGTGCCAGCTCCGACAGAGAAAAACTGTTTTTT. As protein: CASSDREKLFF.

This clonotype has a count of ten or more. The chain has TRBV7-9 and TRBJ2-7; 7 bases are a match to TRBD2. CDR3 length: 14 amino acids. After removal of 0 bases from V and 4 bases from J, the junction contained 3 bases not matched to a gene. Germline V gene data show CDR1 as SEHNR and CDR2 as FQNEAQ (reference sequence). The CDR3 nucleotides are TGTGCCAGCAGCTTAGCCAGGGAGGGGTACGAGCAGTACGTC. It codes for CASSLAREGYEQYV.

Written as DNA, the CDR3 is TGTGCCAGCAGTACATCGGGGCAGCCCTACGAGCAGTACGTC. Amino acids: CASSTSGQPYEQYV. The chain links TRBV28 to TRBJ2-7, with D possibly being TRBD1 or TRBD2 (5 bases each). In germline, CDR1 is MDHEN, CDR2 SYDVKM. Between the trimmed V and J ends, which lost 5 bases and 2 bases, there was a span of 13 bases. CDR3 length: 14 residues.

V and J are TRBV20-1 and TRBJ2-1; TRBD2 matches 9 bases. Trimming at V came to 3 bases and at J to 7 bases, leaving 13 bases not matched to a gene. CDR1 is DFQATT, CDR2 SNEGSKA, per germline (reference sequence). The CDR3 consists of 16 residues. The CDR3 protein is CSASPSFGGGANEQFF. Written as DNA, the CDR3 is TGCAGTGCTAGCCCCTCGTTTGGCGGGGGGGCTAATGAGCAGTTCTTC.

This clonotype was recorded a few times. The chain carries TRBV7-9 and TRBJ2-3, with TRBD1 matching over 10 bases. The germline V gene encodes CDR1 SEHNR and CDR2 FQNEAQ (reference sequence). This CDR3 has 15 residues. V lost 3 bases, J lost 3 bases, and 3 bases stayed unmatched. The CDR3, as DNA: TGTGCCAGCAGCTTGGACAGGGGGAGGACAGATACGCAGTATTTT. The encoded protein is CASSLDRGRTDTQYF.

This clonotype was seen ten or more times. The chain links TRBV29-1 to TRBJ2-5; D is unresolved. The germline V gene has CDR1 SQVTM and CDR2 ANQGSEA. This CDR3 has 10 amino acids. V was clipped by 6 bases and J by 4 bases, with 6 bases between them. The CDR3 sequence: CSVRVETQYF. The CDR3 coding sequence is TGCAGCGTCCGGGTAGAGACCCAGTACTTC.

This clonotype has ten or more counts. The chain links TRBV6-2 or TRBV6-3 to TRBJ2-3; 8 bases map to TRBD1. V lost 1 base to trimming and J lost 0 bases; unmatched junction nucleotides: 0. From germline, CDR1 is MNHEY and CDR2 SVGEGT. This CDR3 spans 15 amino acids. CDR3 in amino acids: CASSYWTGSTDTQYF. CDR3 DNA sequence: TGTGCCAGCAGTTACTGGACAGGGAGCACAGATACGCAGTATTTT.

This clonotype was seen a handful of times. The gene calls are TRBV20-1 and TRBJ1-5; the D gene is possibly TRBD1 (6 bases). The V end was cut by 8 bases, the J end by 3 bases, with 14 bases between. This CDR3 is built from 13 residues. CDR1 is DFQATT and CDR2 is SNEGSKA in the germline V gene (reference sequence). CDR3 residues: CSLARTVNQPQHF. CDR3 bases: TGCAGTCTGGCCCGGACAGTCAATCAGCCCCAGCATTTT.

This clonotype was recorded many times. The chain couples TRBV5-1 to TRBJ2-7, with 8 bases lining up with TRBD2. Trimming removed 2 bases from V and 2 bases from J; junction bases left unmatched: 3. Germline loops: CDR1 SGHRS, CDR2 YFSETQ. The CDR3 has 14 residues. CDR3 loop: CASSFSGGPYEQYF. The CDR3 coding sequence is TGCGCCAGCAGCTTCTCGGGGGGGCCCTACGAGCAGTACTTC. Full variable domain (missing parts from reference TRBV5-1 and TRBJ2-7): KAGVTQTPRYLIKTRGQQVTLSCSPISGHRSVSWYQQTPGQGLQFLFEYFSETQRNKGNFPGRFSGRQFSNSRSEMNVSTLELGDSALYLCASSFSGGPYEQYFGPGTRLTVT.

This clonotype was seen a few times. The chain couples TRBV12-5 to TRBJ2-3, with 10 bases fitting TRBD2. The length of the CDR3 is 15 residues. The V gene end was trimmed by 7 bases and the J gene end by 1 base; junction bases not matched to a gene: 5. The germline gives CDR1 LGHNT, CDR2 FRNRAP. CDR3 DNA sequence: TGTGCTAGTGCGCAACTAGCGGGGCGCACAGATACGCAGTATTTT. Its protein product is CASAQLAGRTDTQYF.

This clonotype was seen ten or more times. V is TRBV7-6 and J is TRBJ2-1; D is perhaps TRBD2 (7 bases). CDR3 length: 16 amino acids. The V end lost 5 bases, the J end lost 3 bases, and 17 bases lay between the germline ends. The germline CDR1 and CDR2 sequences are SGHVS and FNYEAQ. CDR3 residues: CASSPVARGLYNEQFF. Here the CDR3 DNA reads TGTGCCAGCAGCCCAGTTGCGCGGGGGCTCTACAATGAGCAGTTCTTC.

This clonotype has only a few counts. CDR3 sequence (DNA): TGTGCCAGCAGCTTAGAACGCAGGGGCGGCGACAATGAGCAGTTCTTC. As protein: CASSLERRGGDNEQFF. The gene calls are TRBV7-9 and TRBJ2-1; a weak D match, TRBD1 (6 bases). Trimming pared 1 base from V and 5 bases from J, leaving 15 bases between. Germline assignment: CDR1 SEHNR and CDR2 FQNEAQ (reference sequence). CDR3 size: 16 residues.

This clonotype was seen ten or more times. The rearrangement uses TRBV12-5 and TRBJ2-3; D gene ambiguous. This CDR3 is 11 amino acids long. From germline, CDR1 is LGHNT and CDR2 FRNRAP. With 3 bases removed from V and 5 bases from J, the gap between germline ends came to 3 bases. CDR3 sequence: CASGFRDTQYF. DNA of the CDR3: TGTGCTAGTGGTTTTAGAGATACGCAGTATTTT. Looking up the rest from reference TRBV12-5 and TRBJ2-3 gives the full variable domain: DARVTQTPRHKVTEMGQEVTMRCQPILGHNTVFWYRQTMMQGLELLAYFRNRAPLDDSGMPKDRFSAEMPDATLATLKIQPSEPRDSAVYFCASGFRDTQYFGPGTRLTVL.

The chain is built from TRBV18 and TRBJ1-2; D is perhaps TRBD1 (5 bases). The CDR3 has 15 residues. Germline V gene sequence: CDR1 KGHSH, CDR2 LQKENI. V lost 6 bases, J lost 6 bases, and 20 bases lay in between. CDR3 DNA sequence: TGTGCCAGCTCCCCCGGAGGACAAAATTTGGATGGCTACACCTTC. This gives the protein CASSPGGQNLDGYTF.

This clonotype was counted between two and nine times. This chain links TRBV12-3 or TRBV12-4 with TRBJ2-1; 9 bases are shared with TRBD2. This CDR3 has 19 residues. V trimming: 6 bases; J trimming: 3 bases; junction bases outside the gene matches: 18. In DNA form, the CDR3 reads TGTGCCAGCAGGTCTATGTCCCCCCTGGGGCGGGGGGGCTACAATGAGCAGTTCTTC. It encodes CASRSMSPLGRGGYNEQFF.

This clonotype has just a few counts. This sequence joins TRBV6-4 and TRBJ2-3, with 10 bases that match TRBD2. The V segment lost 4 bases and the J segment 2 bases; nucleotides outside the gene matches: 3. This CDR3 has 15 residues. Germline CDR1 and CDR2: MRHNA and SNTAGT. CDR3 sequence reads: CASSASGGATDTQYF. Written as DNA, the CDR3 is TGTGCCAGCAGTGCGAGCGGGGGGGCCACAGATACGCAGTATTTT.

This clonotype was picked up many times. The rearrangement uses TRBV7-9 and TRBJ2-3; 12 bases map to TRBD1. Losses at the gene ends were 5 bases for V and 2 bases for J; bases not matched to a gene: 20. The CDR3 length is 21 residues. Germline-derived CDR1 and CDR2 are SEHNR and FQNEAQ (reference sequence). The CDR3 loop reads CASSLSILGQGALRPTDTQYF. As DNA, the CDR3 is TGTGCCAGCAGCCTGTCTATATTGGGACAGGGGGCTCTACGTCCCACAGATACGCAGTATTTT.

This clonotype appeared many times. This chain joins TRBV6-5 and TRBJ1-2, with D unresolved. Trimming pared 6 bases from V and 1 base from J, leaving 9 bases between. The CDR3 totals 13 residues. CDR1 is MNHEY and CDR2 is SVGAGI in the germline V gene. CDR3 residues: CASRATRNYGYTF. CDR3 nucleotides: TGTGCCAGCAGAGCCACCCGTAACTATGGCTACACCTTC.

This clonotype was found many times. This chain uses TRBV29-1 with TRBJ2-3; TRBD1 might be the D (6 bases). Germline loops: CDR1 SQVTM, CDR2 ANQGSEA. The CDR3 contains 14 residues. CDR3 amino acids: CGGRRGVGTDTQYF. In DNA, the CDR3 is TGCGGCGGCCGCAGGGGCGTTGGAACAGATACGCAGTATTTT.

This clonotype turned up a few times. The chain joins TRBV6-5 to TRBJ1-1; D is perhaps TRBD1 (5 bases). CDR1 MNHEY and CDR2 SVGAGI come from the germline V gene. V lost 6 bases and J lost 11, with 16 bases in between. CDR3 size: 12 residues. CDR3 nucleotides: TGTGCCAGCAGCCTACGTGGGGGGAAGGCTTTCTTT. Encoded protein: CASSLRGGKAFF.

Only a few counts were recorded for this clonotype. CDR3 sequence: CAISAKERGSETQYF. CDR3 sequence (DNA): TGTGCCATCAGTGCTAAGGAGCGGGGGAGTGAGACCCAGTACTTC. This chain links TRBV10-3 with TRBJ2-5, with 8 nucleotides matching TRBD2. Germline lookup yields CDR1 ENHRY and CDR2 SYGVKD. There are 15 residues in the CDR3. J was trimmed by 5 bases and V by 4 bases; bases with no gene match: 9.

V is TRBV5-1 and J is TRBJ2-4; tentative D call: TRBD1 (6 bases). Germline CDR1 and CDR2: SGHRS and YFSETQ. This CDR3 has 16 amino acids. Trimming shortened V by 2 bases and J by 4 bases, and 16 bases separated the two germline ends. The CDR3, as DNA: TGCGCCAGCAGCTTCCGGACAGCATCCACAAAAAACATTCAGTACTTC. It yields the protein CASSFRTASTKNIQYF.

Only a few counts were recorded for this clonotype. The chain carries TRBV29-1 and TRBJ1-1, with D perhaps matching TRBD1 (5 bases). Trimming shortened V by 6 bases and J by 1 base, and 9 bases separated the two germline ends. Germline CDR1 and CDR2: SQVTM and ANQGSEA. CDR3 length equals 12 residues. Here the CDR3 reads CSVLTENTEAFF. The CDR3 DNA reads TGCAGCGTCTTGACAGAGAACACTGAAGCTTTCTTT.

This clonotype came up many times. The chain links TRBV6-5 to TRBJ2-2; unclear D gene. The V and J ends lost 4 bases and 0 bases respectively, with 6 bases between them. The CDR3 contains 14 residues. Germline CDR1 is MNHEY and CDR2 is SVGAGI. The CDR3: CASSFNTNTGELFF. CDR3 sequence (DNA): TGTGCCAGCAGTTTCAACACGAACACCGGGGAGCTGTTTTTT.

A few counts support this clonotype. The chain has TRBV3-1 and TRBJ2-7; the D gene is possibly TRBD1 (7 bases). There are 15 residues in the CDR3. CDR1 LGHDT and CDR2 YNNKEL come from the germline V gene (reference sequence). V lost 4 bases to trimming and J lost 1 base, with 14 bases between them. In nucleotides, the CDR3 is TGTGCCAGCAGCCTCTTGGAGGGACAGTCCTACGAGCAGTACGTC. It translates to CASSLLEGQSYEQYV.

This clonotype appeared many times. DNA of the CDR3: TGTGCCAGCAGCCCCAGTGGGGGACGCTCACCCCTCCACTTT. Protein product: CASSPSGGRSPLHF. The V and J genes are TRBV7-8 and TRBJ1-6, with D possibly being TRBD1 (5 bases). This CDR3 comprises 14 residues. Trimming shortened V by 5 bases and J by 10 bases, and 15 bases separated the two germline ends. Germline CDR1 SGHVS, CDR2 FQNEAQ.

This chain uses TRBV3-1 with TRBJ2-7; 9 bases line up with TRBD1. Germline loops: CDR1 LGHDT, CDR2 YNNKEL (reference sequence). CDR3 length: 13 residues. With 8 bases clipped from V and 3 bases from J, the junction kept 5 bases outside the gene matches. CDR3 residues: CASRGTGNYEQYF. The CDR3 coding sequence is TGTGCCAGCCGAGGGACAGGGAACTACGAGCAGTACTTC.

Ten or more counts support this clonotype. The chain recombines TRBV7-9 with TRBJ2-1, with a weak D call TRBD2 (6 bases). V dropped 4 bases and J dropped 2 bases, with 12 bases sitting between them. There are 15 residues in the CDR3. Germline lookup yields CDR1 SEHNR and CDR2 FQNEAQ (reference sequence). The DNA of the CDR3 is TGTGCCAGCAGCTCTCGGGGGTCTACCTACAATGAGCAGTTCTTC. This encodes CASSSRGSTYNEQFF.

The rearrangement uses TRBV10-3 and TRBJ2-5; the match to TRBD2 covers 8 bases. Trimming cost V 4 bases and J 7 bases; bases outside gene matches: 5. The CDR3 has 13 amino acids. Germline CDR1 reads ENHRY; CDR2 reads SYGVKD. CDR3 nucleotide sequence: TGTGCCATCAGTGTTCGGGGGGGGTGGACCCAGTACTTC. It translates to CAISVRGGWTQYF.

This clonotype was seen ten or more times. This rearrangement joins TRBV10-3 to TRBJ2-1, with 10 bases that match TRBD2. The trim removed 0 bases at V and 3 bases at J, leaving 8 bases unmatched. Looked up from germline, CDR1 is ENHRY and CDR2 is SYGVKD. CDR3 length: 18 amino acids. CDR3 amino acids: CAISESGLAGGIYNEQFF. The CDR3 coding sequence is TGTGCCATCAGTGAGTCTGGGTTAGCGGGGGGAATCTACAATGAGCAGTTCTTC.

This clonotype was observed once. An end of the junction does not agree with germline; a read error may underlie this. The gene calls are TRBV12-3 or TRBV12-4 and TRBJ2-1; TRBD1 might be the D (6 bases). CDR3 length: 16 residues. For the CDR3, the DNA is TGTGCCAGCAGTTTAGCGGGGGCCACCTCCTACAGTGAGCAGTTCTTC. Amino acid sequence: CASSLAGATSYSEQFF.